A selection of T cell receptor beta chains follows, all from one sample in a study of T cell changes during pregnancy in multiple sclerosis. Produced via immunoSEQ multiplex PCR; TCRdb's table is partial and in-frame only. This table holds some 60,000 clones, around 91% found once. Sequencing used peripheral blood, obtained in the third trimester of pregnancy. The receptors come from a female donor in good health, enrolled as a control in a pregnancy study. Both conserved end residues are part of each CDR3. Each record gives: D gene, V gene, clone size, J gene, CDR3 DNA, CDR3 protein. The D gene is left open where the match is weak. A clone size is listed for some rows: how often the clone was seen (once, few, many), or a class if it is expanded.

d_gene: -
v_gene: TRBV5-8
abundance: once
j_gene: TRBJ1-3
CDR3nt: TGTGCCAGCAGCTTGGGAGGAGGAAACACCATATATTTT
CDR3aa: CASSLGGGNTIYF

d_gene: -
v_gene: TRBV29-1
abundance: -
j_gene: TRBJ1-5
CDR3nt: TGCAGCGTTCGGGACAACTACAATCAGCCCCAGCATTTT
CDR3aa: CSVRDNYNQPQHF

d_gene: TRBD1
v_gene: TRBV10-3
abundance: -
j_gene: TRBJ2-5
CDR3nt: TGTGCCATCAGTGAGGATGATCGGACAGGTTGGGAGACCCAGTACTTC
CDR3aa: CAISEDDRTGWETQYF

d_gene: TRBD2
v_gene: TRBV27
abundance: -
j_gene: TRBJ2-2
CDR3nt: TGTGCCAGCAGGCTAACTAGCGGGATGAACACCGGGGAGCTGTTTTTT
CDR3aa: CASRLTSGMNTGELFF

d_gene: -
v_gene: TRBV11-1
abundance: -
j_gene: TRBJ2-7
CDR3nt: TGTGCCAGCAGCTTAGTGAATTGGGAGGTCGGCTACGAGCAGTACTTC
CDR3aa: CASSLVNWEVGYEQYF

d_gene: TRBD1
v_gene: TRBV5-1
abundance: -
j_gene: TRBJ1-1
CDR3nt: TGCGCCAGCAGCTTGGCCGGGACAGGGGGCTCCAGGAACACTGAAGCTTTCTTT
CDR3aa: CASSLAGTGGSRNTEAFF

d_gene: TRBD2
v_gene: TRBV5-4
abundance: -
j_gene: TRBJ2-1
CDR3nt: TGTGCCAGCAGCCCAGCGGGGGGCAAAGTCAATGAGCAGTTCTTC
CDR3aa: CASSPAGGKVNEQFF

d_gene: -
v_gene: TRBV19
abundance: -
j_gene: TRBJ2-2
CDR3nt: TGTGCCAGTAGTATACCGACTGACGACGGGGAGCTGTTTTTT
CDR3aa: CASSIPTDDGELFF

d_gene: TRBD2
v_gene: TRBV7-9
abundance: once
j_gene: TRBJ2-3
CDR3nt: TGTGCCAGCAGCCATACTGGGGGGAGGGCCACAGATACGCAGTATTTT
CDR3aa: CASSHTGGRATDTQYF

d_gene: TRBD1
v_gene: TRBV5-1
abundance: -
j_gene: TRBJ2-7
CDR3nt: TGCGCCAGCAGAGCGACCGGGACAGGGGGTTACGAGCAGTACTTC
CDR3aa: CASRATGTGGYEQYF

d_gene: TRBD2
v_gene: TRBV7-9
abundance: once
j_gene: TRBJ2-5
CDR3nt: TGTGCCAGCAGCCCACCAAGCGGGAGGGCCAGAGAGACCCAGTACTTC
CDR3aa: CASSPPSGRARETQYF

d_gene: -
v_gene: TRBV5-1
abundance: -
j_gene: TRBJ2-3
CDR3nt: TGCGCCAGCAGCTTGGCCGGAATAGCAACAGATACGCAGTATTTT
CDR3aa: CASSLAGIATDTQYF

d_gene: TRBD1
v_gene: TRBV5-8
abundance: -
j_gene: TRBJ2-7
CDR3nt: TGTGCCAGCAGCCTAAGACAGGGGGCCCTCCCCGCCTACGAGCAGTACTTC
CDR3aa: CASSLRQGALPAYEQYF

d_gene: TRBD2
v_gene: TRBV7-8
abundance: -
j_gene: TRBJ2-3
CDR3nt: TGTGCCAGCAGCTTAGGCCGCCTAGCGGGACCCACAGATACGCAGTATTTT
CDR3aa: CASSLGRLAGPTDTQYF

d_gene: -
v_gene: TRBV14
abundance: -
j_gene: TRBJ2-5
CDR3nt: TGTGCCAGCAGCCCAGGATCACAAGAGACCCAGTACTTC
CDR3aa: CASSPGSQETQYF

d_gene: TRBD1
v_gene: TRBV27
abundance: -
j_gene: TRBJ2-7
CDR3nt: TGTGCCAGCAGTCTGCGGACAGGGGAGACCGCATGGAACGAGCAGTACTTC
CDR3aa: CASSLRTGETAWNEQYF

d_gene: -
v_gene: TRBV6-6
abundance: -
j_gene: TRBJ2-7
CDR3nt: TGTGCCAGCAATCTAGGGGATTCGGGGAGGGAGCAGTACTTC
CDR3aa: CASNLGDSGREQYF

d_gene: -
v_gene: TRBV27
abundance: -
j_gene: TRBJ1-1
CDR3nt: TGTGCCAGCAGTCTGCCAGGTGGCGCAAACACAGCTTTCTTT
CDR3aa: CASSLPGGANTAFF

d_gene: -
v_gene: TRBV7-9
abundance: -
j_gene: TRBJ1-5
CDR3nt: TGTGCCAGCAGCTTAGATAAGGGGCCGGATCAGCCCCAGCATTTT
CDR3aa: CASSLDKGPDQPQHF

d_gene: -
v_gene: TRBV1
abundance: -
j_gene: TRBJ2-1
CDR3nt: TGCACCAGCAGCCCCGGGACTAGCGACACGAACAAAGACTACAATGAGCAGTTCTTC
CDR3aa: CTSSPGTSDTNKDYNEQFF

d_gene: -
v_gene: TRBV10-1
abundance: -
j_gene: TRBJ2-7
CDR3nt: TGCGCCAGCAGTGAGTCGGGGGGAGGCGAGCAGTACTTC
CDR3aa: CASSESGGGEQYF

d_gene: -
v_gene: TRBV19
abundance: -
j_gene: TRBJ1-1
CDR3nt: TGTGCCAGTAGTCGGGACTTTCCAAGGTCCATTGAAGCTTTCTTT
CDR3aa: CASSRDFPRSIEAFF

d_gene: TRBD1
v_gene: TRBV7-6
abundance: -
j_gene: TRBJ2-7
CDR3nt: TGTGCCAGCAGCTTAGCCCAGGGGGTTTACGAGCAGTACTTC
CDR3aa: CASSLAQGVYEQYF

d_gene: TRBD2
v_gene: TRBV19
abundance: -
j_gene: TRBJ2-3
CDR3nt: TGTGCCAGTAGCCCAGCCGCGGGAGGGCCCGATACGCAGTATTTT
CDR3aa: CASSPAAGGPDTQYF

d_gene: -
v_gene: TRBV4-3
abundance: -
j_gene: TRBJ1-4
CDR3nt: TGCGCCAGCAGCCAAGATTACGCAGAGACAAACAATGAAAAACTGTTTTTT
CDR3aa: CASSQDYAETNNEKLFF

d_gene: -
v_gene: TRBV19
abundance: -
j_gene: TRBJ2-3
CDR3nt: TGTGCCAGTAGTACGGGGAGAACAGATACGCAGTATTTT
CDR3aa: CASSTGRTDTQYF

d_gene: TRBD2
v_gene: TRBV5-4
abundance: once
j_gene: TRBJ2-5
CDR3nt: TGTGCCAGCAGCCCCCGGACTAGCGGGAGGGGAGGGGAGACCCAGTACTTC
CDR3aa: CASSPRTSGRGGETQYF

d_gene: TRBD2
v_gene: TRBV29-1
abundance: -
j_gene: TRBJ2-1
CDR3nt: TGCAGCGTGGGGGGACTAGCGGGAGGGGATGAGCAGTTCTTC
CDR3aa: CSVGGLAGGDEQFF

d_gene: -
v_gene: TRBV6-1
abundance: -
j_gene: TRBJ1-1
CDR3nt: TGTGCCAGCAGTGCAACGCGGGCAGCACTTGAAGCTTTCTTT
CDR3aa: CASSATRAALEAFF

d_gene: -
v_gene: TRBV6-5
abundance: -
j_gene: TRBJ2-3
CDR3nt: TGTGCCAGCAGAGACACTGTGGATACGCAGTATTTT
CDR3aa: CASRDTVDTQYF

d_gene: -
v_gene: TRBV27
abundance: -
j_gene: TRBJ2-5
CDR3nt: TGTGCCAGCAGTCCTCAATTAGGTGCGGTAAAGGACCAGTACTTC
CDR3aa: CASSPQLGAVKDQYF

d_gene: -
v_gene: TRBV6-5
abundance: -
j_gene: TRBJ1-6
CDR3nt: TGTGCCACCAAAAGGGACACCGGAGAATCACCCCTCCACTTT
CDR3aa: CATKRDTGESPLHF

d_gene: TRBD1
v_gene: TRBV27
abundance: -
j_gene: TRBJ2-7
CDR3nt: TGTGCCAGCAGTTTATCGGGGGACAGGTCCCTGAACTTC
CDR3aa: CASSLSGDRSLNF

d_gene: -
v_gene: TRBV5-1
abundance: -
j_gene: TRBJ2-3
CDR3nt: TGCGCCAGCAGCCCGGGACTTAACGCGGATACGCAGTATTTT
CDR3aa: CASSPGLNADTQYF

d_gene: TRBD2
v_gene: TRBV27
abundance: -
j_gene: TRBJ2-1
CDR3nt: TGTGCCAGCAGTGCCCGACTAGCGGGAGCTTCCTACAATGAGCAGTTCTTC
CDR3aa: CASSARLAGASYNEQFF

d_gene: TRBD2
v_gene: TRBV5-4
abundance: -
j_gene: TRBJ2-1
CDR3nt: TGTGCCAGCAGTTCTAGCGGGAGGAGGAACAATGAGCAGTTCTTC
CDR3aa: CASSSSGRRNNEQFF

d_gene: TRBD1
v_gene: TRBV14
abundance: few
j_gene: TRBJ1-1
CDR3nt: TGTGCCAGCAGCAGACTACAAGGGGGCCCGAAGACTGAAGCTTTCTTT
CDR3aa: CASSRLQGGPKTEAFF

d_gene: -
v_gene: TRBV21-1
abundance: -
j_gene: TRBJ2-5
CDR3nt: TGTGCCAGCAGCCGTTCCAGGGACTTAACCCAGGAGACCCAGTACTTC
CDR3aa: CASSRSRDLTQETQYF

d_gene: TRBD1
v_gene: TRBV10-3
abundance: once
j_gene: TRBJ1-1
CDR3nt: TGTGCCACGAACCGGGACAGCAACACTGAAGCTTTCTTT
CDR3aa: CATNRDSNTEAFF

d_gene: -
v_gene: TRBV9
abundance: -
j_gene: TRBJ1-2
CDR3nt: TGTGCCAGCAGCGTAGACCAGGTTTTGGGTGGCTACACCTTC
CDR3aa: CASSVDQVLGGYTF

d_gene: TRBD1
v_gene: TRBV18
abundance: once
j_gene: TRBJ2-7
CDR3nt: TGTGCCAGCTCACCACCGGGACAGGACGAGCAGTACTTC
CDR3aa: CASSPPGQDEQYF

d_gene: TRBD1
v_gene: TRBV7-2
abundance: -
j_gene: TRBJ1-6
CDR3nt: TGTGCCAGCAGCTTAGCGGGGACAGGGGTGCGGTCACCCCTCCACTTT
CDR3aa: CASSLAGTGVRSPLHF